Each of the 17 T cell receptor beta chains below was sequenced from the same sample in a study of blood T cell repertoires in COVID-19. TCRdb's table, derived via immunoSEQ multiplex PCR, lists solely in-frame clones and lacks some. Among about 55,000 clones, roughly four fifths were seen once, and the ten largest hold 1.9%. Sequenced input: peripheral blood. Every receptor here comes from a woman aged 55-69 years with acute or convalescent COVID-19.

This chain uses TRBV5-3 with TRBJ2-3, with 8 bases matching TRBD2. TRBV5-3 is labeled an ORF, and its function is uncertain. The ends lost 10 bases at V and 2 bases at J; junction bases unmatched: 12. The CDR3 covers 15 residues. The CDR3 nucleotides read TGTGCCTCCGATCGGGGGGGCCCTGACACAGATACGCAGTATTTT. Its protein product is CASDRGGPDTDTQYF.

CDR3 in DNA: TGTGCCAGCTCGGACAGGGACTATGGCTACACCTTC. This gives the protein CASSDRDYGYTF. J is TRBJ1-2 and V is TRBV18; 8 positions match TRBD1. Looked up from germline, CDR1 is KGHSH and CDR2 is LQKENI. The CDR3 has 12 residues. V lost 6 bases and J lost 3; bases outside the gene matches: 0. Drawing the rest from reference TRBV18 and TRBJ1-2, the complete variable domain is NAGVMQNPRHLVRRRGQEARLRCSPMKGHSHVYWYRQLPEEGLKFMVYLQKENIIDESGMPKERFSAEFPKEGPSILRIQQVVRGDSAAYFCASSDRDYGYTFGSGTRLTVV.

V is TRBV29-1 and J is TRBJ2-1; 11 bases are a match to TRBD2. Germline V gene sequence: CDR1 SQVTM, CDR2 ANQGSEA. The CDR3 covers 12 residues. Trimming cost V 4 bases and J 8 bases; bases outside gene matches: 1. CDR3 region: CSVVLAGDEQFF. DNA for the CDR3: TGCAGCGTTGTACTAGCGGGAGATGAGCAGTTCTTC.

The chain carries TRBV6-5 and TRBJ1-2; D is undetermined. Germline CDR1 MNHEY, CDR2 SVGAGI. V gave up 8 bases and J gave up 2 bases, with 15 bases separating them. The CDR3 has 14 amino acids. CDR3 residues: CASRGKGTNYGYTF. In DNA form, the CDR3 reads TGTGCCAGCCGAGGGAAGGGCACGAACTATGGCTACACCTTC.

J is TRBJ1-1 and V is TRBV19, with 8 bases that match TRBD1. The CDR3 sequence is 13 residues long. J lost 7 bases, V lost 2 bases, and 3 bases had no gene match. Germline V gene data show CDR1 as LNHDA and CDR2 as SQIVND (reference sequence). The CDR3 here is CASSIKGQGEAFF. DNA for the CDR3: TGTGCCAGTAGTATAAAAGGACAGGGTGAAGCTTTCTTT. The full variable domain, its missing parts supplied by reference TRBV19 and TRBJ1-1, is DGGITQSPKYLFRKEGQNVTLSCEQNLNHDAMYWYRQDPGQGLRLIYYSQIVNDFQKGDIAEGYSVSREKKESFPLTVTSAQKNPTAFYLCASSIKGQGEAFFGQGTRLTVV.

Turning to this clone: At one end the junction does not follow the germline gene, possibly because of a read error. The gene calls are TRBV12-5 and TRBJ2-1; D is uncertain. Germline V gene sequence: CDR1 LGHNT, CDR2 FRNRAP. The CDR3 runs 12 residues. This CDR3 is CASRESAADPIF. Written as DNA, the CDR3 is TGTGCTAGTCGTGAATCCGCGGCCGACCCCATCTTC.

This clone has more than one count but fewer than ten. The J gene is TRBJ2-5, the V gene TRBV9; TRBD1 matches 8 bases. V trimming: 4 bases; J trimming: 2 bases; junction bases outside the gene matches: 4. Germline V gene data show CDR1 as SGDLS and CDR2 as YYNGEE. This CDR3 is 14 amino acids long. CDR3 protein: CASSLTGVQETQYF. CDR3 bases: TGTGCCAGCAGCCTGACAGGGGTTCAAGAGACCCAGTACTTC. The entire variable domain, with the rest obtained from reference TRBV9 and TRBJ2-5, is as follows: DSGVTQTPKHLITATGQRVTLRCSPRSGDLSVYWYQQSLDQGLQFLIQYYNGEERAKGNILERFSAQQFPDLHSELNLSSLELGDSALYFCASSLTGVQETQYFGPGTRLLVL.

V gene TRBV19 combines with J gene TRBJ1-2, with unresolved D. V was pared by 5 bases and J by 1 base, with 17 bases between. The CDR3 has 16 residues. Germline V CDR1 and CDR2: LNHDA, SQIVND (reference sequence). The chain's CDR3 is CASSAGDVGFNYGYTF. The CDR3 region has the DNA TGTGCCAGTAGTGCCGGAGACGTCGGTTTTAACTATGGCTACACCTTC. The full variable domain, its missing parts supplied by reference TRBV19 and TRBJ1-2, is DGGITQSPKYLFRKEGQNVTLSCEQNLNHDAMYWYRQDPGQGLRLIYYSQIVNDFQKGDIAEGYSVSREKKESFPLTVTSAQKNPTAFYLCASSAGDVGFNYGYTFGSGTRLTVV.

This clone is a singleton in its sample. The chain employs TRBV3-1 (or the pseudogene TRBV3-2) and TRBJ2-7; weak D call: TRBD2 (6 bases). V was cut by 4 bases and J by 3 bases, with 13 bases left in between. The CDR3 sequence is 14 residues long. Germline lookup yields CDR1 LGHDT and CDR2 YNNKEL (reference sequence). The CDR3 DNA sequence: TGTGCCAGCAGCCGTACGGGACTCAACTACGAGCAGTACTTC. Its protein is CASSRTGLNYEQYF.

The DNA for the CDR3 is TGTGCCAGCAGCTTAGGGCCCCAGGCAGAAGAAAAACTGTTTTTT. Its translation is CASSLGPQAEEKLFF. The chain is built from TRBV11-1 and TRBJ1-4, with unresolved D. Germline assignment: CDR1 SGHAT and CDR2 FQDESV (reference sequence). Trimming removed 1 base at V and 8 bases at J, with 14 bases between. The CDR3 covers 15 residues. Combining the CDR3 with reference TRBV11-1 and TRBJ1-4 gives the whole variable domain EAEVAQSPRYKITEKSQAVAFWCDPISGHATLYWYRQILGQGPELLVQFQDESVVDDSQLPKDRFSAERLKGVDSTLKIQPAELGDSAMYLCASSLGPQAEEKLFFGSGTQLSVL.

The chain uses TRBV6-1 and TRBJ1-5; D perhaps matches TRBD1 (5 bases). V was trimmed by 3 bases and J by 1 base, leaving 10 bases between them. The V gene's germline CDR1 is MNHNS and CDR2 SASEGT. This CDR3 comprises 15 residues. CDR3 bases: TGTGCCAGCAGTGACCGACAGACAAGCAATCAGCCCCAGCATTTT. Translation: CASSDRQTSNQPQHF.

This rearrangement joins TRBV14 to TRBJ1-6; D gene unclear. Trimming removed 2 bases at V and 0 bases at J, with 8 bases between. The length of the CDR3 is 16 residues. In germline, CDR1 is SGHDN, CDR2 FVKESK. CDR3 region: CASSQRRSSYNSPLHF. DNA of the CDR3: TGTGCCAGCAGCCAACGTAGGAGCTCCTATAATTCACCCCTCCACTTT. Complete variable domain (other parts from reference TRBV14 and TRBJ1-6): EAGVTQFPSHSVIEKGQTVTLRCDPISGHDNLYWYRRVMGKEIKFLLHFVKESKQDESGMPNNRFLAERTGGTYSTLKVQPAELEDSGVYFCASSQRRSSYNSPLHFGNGTRLTVT.

V is TRBV6-5 and J is TRBJ1-1; 12 bases map to TRBD1. CDR3 length: 16 amino acids. From germline, CDR1 is MNHEY and CDR2 SVGAGI. The V gene end was trimmed by 0 bases and the J gene end by 6 bases; junction bases not matched to a gene: 5. The CDR3 sequence is CASSYSLGQGASEAFF. CDR3 DNA: TGTGCCAGCAGTTACTCGTTGGGACAGGGGGCCTCTGAAGCTTTCTTT.

Here the CDR3 reads CASSNQLQGDPHEQYF. CDR3 DNA: TGTGCCAGCAGCAATCAGCTACAGGGCGACCCCCACGAGCAGTACTTC. This chain uses TRBV21-1 with TRBJ2-7; no DNA check was done on the table's D call, TRBD1. TRBV21-1 constitutes a pseudogene. The CDR3 contains 16 residues.

The chain uses TRBV20-1 and TRBJ2-5; D is ambiguous. The CDR3 has 11 residues. Germline lookup yields CDR1 DFQATT and CDR2 SNEGSKA (reference sequence). V was clipped by 5 bases and J by 5 bases, with 9 bases between them. CDR3: CSAVLVETQYF. The CDR3 nucleotides read TGCAGTGCTGTGCTAGTGGAGACCCAGTACTTC.

This clone occurred a few times. The V and J genes are TRBV7-9 and TRBJ1-4; 12 positions agree with TRBD1. Germline-derived CDR1 and CDR2 are SEHNR and FQNEAQ (reference sequence). V lost 1 base and J lost 8; bases outside the gene matches: 8. The CDR3 loop spans 17 amino acids. CDR3 DNA sequence: TGTGCCAGCAGCTTAGTGGACCGGGACAGGGGGCACGAAAAACTGTTTTTT. Protein: CASSLVDRDRGHEKLFF. The variable domain in full, completed from reference TRBV7-9 and TRBJ1-4, reads DTGVSQNPRHKITKRGQNVTFRCDPISEHNRLYWYRQTLGQGPEFLTYFQNEAQLEKSRLLSDRFSAERPKGSFSTLEIQRTEQGDSAMYLCASSLVDRDRGHEKLFFGSGTQLSVL.

The genes are TRBV6-6 and TRBJ2-7, with D possibly being TRBD1 (5 bases). Germline CDR1 MNHNY, CDR2 SVGAGI (reference sequence). The CDR3 runs to 16 residues. Trimming pared 0 bases from V and 2 bases from J, leaving 14 bases between. The CDR3 here is CASSYSSNQGPYEQYF. The DNA of the CDR3 is TGTGCCAGCAGTTACTCGAGTAATCAGGGTCCCTACGAGCAGTACTTC.